This TCR beta chain was recovered during a study of cytomegalovirus exposure and HLA in healthy donors. Study results and caveats: Later, an analysis found that common viral pathogens appeared to be linked with several of the most significant clusters. The study carried out a later analysis of TCR beta sequences. It associated 15,000 to 20,000 of them with specific HLA alleles at a false discovery rate of 0.05.

60 Vbeta and 13 Jbeta primers were used in PCR. Measured with immunoSEQ multiplex PCR; TCRdb has only the in-frame clones, and not every one. The repertoire holds about 180,000 clones, 70% to 85% seen once, with about 3.8% in the top ten. About this clone: Its matching antigen is unknown.

CDR1 is SGHNT and CDR2 is YENEEA in the germline V gene. This CDR3 is 18 amino acids long. With 5 bases clipped from V and 4 bases from J, the junction kept 15 bases outside the gene matches. The rearrangement uses TRBV11-3 and TRBJ2-2; 8 bases are a match to TRBD2. Sequencing input: PBMCs. The sequence came from a woman aged 55-75 years in good health and CMV-seropositive. Written as DNA, the CDR3 is TGTGCCAGCAGCATAGCCCCCCCCGGGACTAGTGGCACCGGGGAGCTGTTTTTT. Its protein is CASSIAPPGTSGTGELFF.